This T cell receptor (beta chain) was sequenced during a study of shared clonotypes between healthy human individuals. Across the study: Plates per donor: three CD4 naive, three CD4 memory, two CD8 naive, one CD8 memory.

It was at deep level that the assay was run. The method was immunoSEQ multiplex PCR; TCRdb's version includes in-frame clones alone and lacks a portion of them. The repertoire holds about 1.5 million clones, with around 95% as singletons. The CDR3 runs to 16 residues. Germline lookup yields CDR1 SGHRS and CDR2 YFSETQ. The junction had 11 bases not matched to a gene; V was cut back by 5 bases and J by 7 bases. Concerning this clone itself: The target antigen is unknown.

Study-wide points: With a handful of donors compared, 4% to 5.5% of naive CD4 clonotypes were shared. Naive subsets typically showed greater estimated richness than memory subsets.

The source material was naive CD4+ T cells sorted from blood. Subset in this sample: CD45RA+ positively selected. The sequence was collected from a man aged 25 to 40 in good health. J is TRBJ2-1 and V is TRBV5-1; 11 bases are a match to TRBD2. In nucleotides, the CDR3 is TGCGCCAGCAGGGCCGCTATAGCGGGAGGGAAGAATGAGCAGTTCTTC. This sequence encodes CASRAAIAGGKNEQFF.